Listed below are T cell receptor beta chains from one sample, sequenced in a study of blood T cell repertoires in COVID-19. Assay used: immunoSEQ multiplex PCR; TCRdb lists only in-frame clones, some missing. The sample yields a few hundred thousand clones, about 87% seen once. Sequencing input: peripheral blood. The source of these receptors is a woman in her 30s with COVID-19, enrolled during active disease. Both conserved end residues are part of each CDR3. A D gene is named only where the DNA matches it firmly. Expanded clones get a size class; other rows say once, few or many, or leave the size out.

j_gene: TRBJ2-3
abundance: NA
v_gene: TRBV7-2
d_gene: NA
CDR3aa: CASSLAGVDTQYF
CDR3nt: TGTGCCAGCAGCTTAGCGGGAGTCGATACGCAGTATTTT

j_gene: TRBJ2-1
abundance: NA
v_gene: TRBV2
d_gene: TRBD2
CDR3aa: CASSQGGDYEQFF
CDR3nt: TGTGCCAGCAGCCAGGGAGGGGATTATGAGCAGTTCTTC

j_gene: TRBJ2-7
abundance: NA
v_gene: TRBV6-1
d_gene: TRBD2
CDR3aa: CASSEGLADSYEQYF
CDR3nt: TGTGCCAGCAGCGAAGGACTAGCGGACTCCTACGAGCAGTACTTC

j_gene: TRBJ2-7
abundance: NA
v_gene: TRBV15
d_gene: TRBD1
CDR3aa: CATSTTGQIRLHEQYF
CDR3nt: TGTGCCACCAGCACGACGGGACAGATAAGATTACACGAGCAGTACTTC

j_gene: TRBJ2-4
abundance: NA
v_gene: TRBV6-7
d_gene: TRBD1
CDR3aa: CATATRPTGNITKNIQYF
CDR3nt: TGTGCCACCGCAACTAGGCCGACAGGGAATATCACCAAAAACATTCAGTACTTC

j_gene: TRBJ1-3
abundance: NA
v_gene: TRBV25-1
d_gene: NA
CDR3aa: CASSREEGFTGNTIYF
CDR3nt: TGTGCCAGCAGTCGGGAGGAGGGTTTCACTGGAAACACCATATATTTT

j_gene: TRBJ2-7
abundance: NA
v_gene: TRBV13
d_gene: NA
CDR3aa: CASSLVLHEQYF
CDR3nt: TGTGCCAGCAGCTTAGTTCTCCACGAGCAGTACTTC

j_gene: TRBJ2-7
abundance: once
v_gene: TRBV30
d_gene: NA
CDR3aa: CAWKSGFSGEQYF
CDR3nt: TGTGCCTGGAAATCGGGCTTTTCGGGGGAGCAGTACTTC

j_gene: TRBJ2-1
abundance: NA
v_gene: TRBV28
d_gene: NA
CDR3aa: CASSPDPVANEQFF
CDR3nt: TGTGCCAGCAGTCCCGACCCGGTAGCTAATGAGCAGTTCTTC

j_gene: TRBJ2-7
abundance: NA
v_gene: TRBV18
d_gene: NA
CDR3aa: CASSPDAGITYEQYF
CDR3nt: TGTGCCAGCTCACCAGATGCGGGTATAACCTACGAGCAGTACTTC

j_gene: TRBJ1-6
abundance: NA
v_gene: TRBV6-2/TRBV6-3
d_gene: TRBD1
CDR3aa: CASSSGQGGSPLHF
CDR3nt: TGTGCCAGCAGTTCGGGACAGGGTGGTTCACCCCTCCACTTT

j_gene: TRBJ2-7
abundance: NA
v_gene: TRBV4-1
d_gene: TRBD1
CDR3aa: CASSQDLRTGQVHEQYF
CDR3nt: TGCGCCAGCAGCCAAGACCTACGGACAGGGCAAGTCCACGAGCAGTACTTC

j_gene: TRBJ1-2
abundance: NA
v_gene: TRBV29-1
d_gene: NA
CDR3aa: CSVEFPRNYGYTF
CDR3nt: TGCAGCGTTGAATTCCCGAGAAACTATGGCTACACCTTC

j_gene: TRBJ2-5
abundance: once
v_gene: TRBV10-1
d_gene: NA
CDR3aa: CASSDRGTQYF
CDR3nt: TGCGCCAGCAGTGATCGGGGGACCCAGTACTTC

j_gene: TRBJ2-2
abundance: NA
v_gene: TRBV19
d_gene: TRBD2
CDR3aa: CASRGLAGKELSGELFF
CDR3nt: TGTGCCAGTCGAGGACTAGCGGGAAAAGAGTTATCCGGGGAGCTGTTTTTT

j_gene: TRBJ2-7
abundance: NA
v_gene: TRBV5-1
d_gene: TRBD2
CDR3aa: CASSLGRGEGYEQYF
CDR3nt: TGCGCCAGCAGCTTGGGACGGGGGGAGGGTTACGAGCAGTACTTC

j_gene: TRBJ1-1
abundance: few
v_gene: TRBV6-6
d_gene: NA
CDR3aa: CASSYATTEKAFF
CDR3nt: TGTGCCAGCAGTTACGCCACCACAGAAAAAGCTTTCTTT

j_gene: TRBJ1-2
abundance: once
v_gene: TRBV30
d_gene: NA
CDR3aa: CAWSVSQGGGYTF
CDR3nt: TGTGCCTGGAGTGTATCTCAGGGAGGTGGCTACACCTTC

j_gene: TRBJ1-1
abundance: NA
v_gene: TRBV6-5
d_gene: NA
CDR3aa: CASSSYNTEAFF
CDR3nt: TGTGCCAGCAGTTCTTATAACACTGAAGCTTTCTTT

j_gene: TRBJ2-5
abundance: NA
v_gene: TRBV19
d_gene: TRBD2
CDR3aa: CASSRRASGRGETQYF
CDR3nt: TGTGCCAGTAGTAGGAGGGCTAGCGGGAGAGGGGAGACCCAGTACTTC

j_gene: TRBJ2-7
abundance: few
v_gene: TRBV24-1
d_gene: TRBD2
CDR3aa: CATSDPGTSGYEQYF
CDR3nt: TGTGCCACCAGTGATCCCGGGACTAGCGGCTACGAGCAGTACTTC

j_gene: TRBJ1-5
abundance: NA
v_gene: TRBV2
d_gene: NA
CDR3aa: CASTEGGGGNQPQHF
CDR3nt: TGTGCCAGCACCGAGGGGGGGGGAGGCAATCAGCCCCAGCATTTT

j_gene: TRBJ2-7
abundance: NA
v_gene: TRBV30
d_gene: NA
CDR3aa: CAWTPPRGYEQYF
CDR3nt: TGTGCCTGGACCCCCCCCAGGGGATACGAGCAGTACTTC

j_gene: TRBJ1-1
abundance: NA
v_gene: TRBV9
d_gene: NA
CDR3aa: CASSAILGGTEAFF
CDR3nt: TGTGCCAGCAGCGCCATCCTCGGGGGAACTGAAGCTTTCTTT

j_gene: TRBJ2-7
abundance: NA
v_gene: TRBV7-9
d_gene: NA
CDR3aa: CASSSLGAGSASYEQYF
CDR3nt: TGTGCCAGCAGCTCGCTGGGGGCAGGTAGCGCATCCTACGAGCAGTACTTC

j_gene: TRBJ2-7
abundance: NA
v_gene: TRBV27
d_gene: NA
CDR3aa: CATQKRQLGDEQYF
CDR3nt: TGTGCCACCCAGAAGAGACAGCTCGGCGACGAGCAGTACTTC

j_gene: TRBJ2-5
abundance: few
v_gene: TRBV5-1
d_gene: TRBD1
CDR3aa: CASSIGQGAVETQYF
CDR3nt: TGCGCCAGCAGCATCGGACAGGGGGCGGTGGAGACCCAGTACTTC

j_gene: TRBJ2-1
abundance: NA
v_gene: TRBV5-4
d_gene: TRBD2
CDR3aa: CASSKLAGIRNEQFF
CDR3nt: TGTGCCAGCAGCAAACTAGCGGGGATCCGCAATGAGCAGTTCTTC

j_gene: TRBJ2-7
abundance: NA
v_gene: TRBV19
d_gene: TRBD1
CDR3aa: CASSTGGQGLKPTYEQYF
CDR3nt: TGTGCCAGTAGTACGGGGGGACAGGGGTTAAAACCTACCTACGAGCAGTACTTC

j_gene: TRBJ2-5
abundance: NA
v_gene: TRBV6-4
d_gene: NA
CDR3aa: CASSPGHPGETQYF
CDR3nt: TGTGCCAGCAGTCCAGGGCACCCCGGGGAGACCCAGTACTTC

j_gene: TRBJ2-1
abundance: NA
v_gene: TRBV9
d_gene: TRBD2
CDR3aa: CASSVATSGRAGEQFF
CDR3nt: TGTGCCAGCAGCGTAGCCACTAGCGGGAGGGCTGGTGAGCAGTTCTTC

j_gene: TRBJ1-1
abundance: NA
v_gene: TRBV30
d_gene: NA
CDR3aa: CAWNRQITEAFF
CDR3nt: TGTGCCTGGAACAGGCAAATCACTGAAGCTTTCTTT

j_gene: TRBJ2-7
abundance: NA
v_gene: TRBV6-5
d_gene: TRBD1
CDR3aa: CASTRQGTYEQYF
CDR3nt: TGTGCCAGCACCAGACAGGGTACCTACGAGCAGTACTTC

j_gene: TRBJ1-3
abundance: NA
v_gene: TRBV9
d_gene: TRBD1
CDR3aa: CASSATTGLSGNTIYF
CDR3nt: TGTGCCAGCAGCGCTACGACAGGGCTGTCTGGAAACACCATATATTTT

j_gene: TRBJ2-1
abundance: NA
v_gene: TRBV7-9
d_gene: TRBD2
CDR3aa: CASSDQAGAWNEQFF
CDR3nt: TGTGCCAGCAGCGACCAAGCGGGGGCTTGGAATGAGCAGTTCTTC

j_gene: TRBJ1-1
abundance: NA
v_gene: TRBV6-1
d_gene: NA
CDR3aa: CASSEAARGYTEAFF
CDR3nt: TGTGCCAGCAGTGAAGCGGCACGTGGTTACACTGAAGCTTTCTTT

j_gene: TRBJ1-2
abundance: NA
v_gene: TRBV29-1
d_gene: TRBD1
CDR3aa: CSVEAIGQGSYGYTF
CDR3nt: TGCAGCGTTGAAGCAATAGGACAGGGGAGCTATGGCTACACCTTC

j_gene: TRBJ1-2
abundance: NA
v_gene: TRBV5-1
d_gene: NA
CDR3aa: CASSLEGFSYGYTF
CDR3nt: TGCGCCAGCAGCTTGGAGGGGTTCTCCTATGGCTACACCTTC

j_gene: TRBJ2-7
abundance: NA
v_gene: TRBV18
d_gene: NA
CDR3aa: CASSPKEGLGQYF
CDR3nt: TGTGCCAGCTCACCAAAGGAGGGTCTCGGGCAGTACTTC

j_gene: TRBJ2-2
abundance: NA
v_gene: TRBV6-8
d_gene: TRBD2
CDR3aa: CASRHLAGGNTGELFF
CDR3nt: TGTGCCAGCAGACACCTAGCGGGAGGGAACACCGGGGAGCTGTTTTTT

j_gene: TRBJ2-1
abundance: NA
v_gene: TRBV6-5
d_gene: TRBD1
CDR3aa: CASSLWQGADEQFF
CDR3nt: TGTGCCAGCAGTTTGTGGCAGGGGGCAGATGAGCAGTTCTTC

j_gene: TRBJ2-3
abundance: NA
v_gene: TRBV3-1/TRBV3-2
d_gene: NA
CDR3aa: CASSQGTADTQYF
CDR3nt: TGTGCCAGCAGCCAGGGGACTGCAGATACGCAGTATTTT

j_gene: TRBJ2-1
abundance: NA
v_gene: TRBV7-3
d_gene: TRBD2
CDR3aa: CASSILAGGRNEQFF
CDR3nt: TGTGCCAGCAGCATATTAGCGGGAGGGCGGAATGAGCAGTTCTTC

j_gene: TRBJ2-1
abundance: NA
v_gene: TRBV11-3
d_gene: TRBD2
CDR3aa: CASSTGLAGGGEQFF
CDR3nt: TGTGCCAGCAGCACAGGACTAGCGGGAGGCGGTGAGCAGTTCTTC

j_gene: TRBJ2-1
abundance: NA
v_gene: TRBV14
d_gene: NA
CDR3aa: CASSLIGGATYNEQFF
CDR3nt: TGTGCCAGCAGCCTTATCGGCGGGGCTACCTACAATGAGCAGTTCTTC

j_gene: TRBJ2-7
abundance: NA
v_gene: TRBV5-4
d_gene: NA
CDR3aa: CASSSAAGYEQYF
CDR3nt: TGTGCCAGCAGCTCGGCGGCGGGGTACGAGCAGTACTTC

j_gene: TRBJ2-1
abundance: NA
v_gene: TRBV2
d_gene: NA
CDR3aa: CASSGGSYNEQFF
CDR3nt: TGTGCCAGCAGCGGGGGATCTTACAATGAGCAGTTCTTC

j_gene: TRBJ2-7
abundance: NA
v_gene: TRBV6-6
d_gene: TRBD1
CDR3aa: CASSYSMGQSYEQYF
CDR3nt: TGTGCCAGCAGTTACTCCATGGGACAGTCCTACGAGCAGTACTTC

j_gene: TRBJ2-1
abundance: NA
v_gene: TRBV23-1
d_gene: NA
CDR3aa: CASGSKRNSYNEQFF
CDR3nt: TGCGCCAGTGGCTCTAAGCGGAACTCCTACAATGAGCAGTTCTTC